This TCR beta chain was recovered during a study of beta chain features in type 1 diabetes. General study findings and limits: Shorter templates might be favored by PCR, and equally so in patients and in controls.

This clone showed up just a few times. What it binds is not known. Each of the CD4+ naive, central memory, regulatory and stem cell-like memory populations was sorted via CD45RO/CCR7/CD25/CD127/CD95/CD27. As every portion of the isolated RNA was reverse transcribed, the sequencing read expressed TCRB transcripts. Sequencing was performed with immunoSEQ multiplex PCR; in TCRdb, only in-frame clones are kept and a portion is missing. Of 850,000 to 900,000 clones listed, 15% to 20% are singletons. Sample: naive CD4+ T cells from blood. This clonotype originated in a woman younger than 30 in good health.

CDR3 sequence: CASNPLDTDYGYTF. CDR3 coding DNA: TGTGCCAGCAACCCCCTGGACACGGACTATGGCTACACCTTC. This sequence joins TRBV6-6 and TRBJ1-2; a weak D match, TRBD1 (5 bases). The germline V and J ends were trimmed by 7 bases and 3 bases, with 15 bases remaining between them. The CDR3 has 14 residues. Germline V gene data show CDR1 as MNHNY and CDR2 as SVGAGI (reference sequence).